What follows are 7 T cell receptor beta chains derived from one specimen sequenced in a study of Ad26.COV2.S vaccination and SARS-CoV-2 variants. Measured with immunoSEQ multiplex PCR; TCRdb has only the in-frame clones, and not every one. The sample shows under 400,000 clones, roughly 84% of them seen only once. Treatment indicated: around 19 received Ad26.COV2.S at low or high dose, single or two shots; 5 received placebo; per-sample allocation not given. Sampling took place 63 days after the first vaccine or placebo injection. The material sequenced was peripheral blood, taken in a trial of Ad26.COV2.S vaccine versus placebo. The source is a person aged 18 to 65 who received the Ad26.COV2.S COVID-19 vaccine or a placebo.

The genes are TRBV5-1 and TRBJ2-7; D perhaps matches TRBD2 (6 bases). The CDR3 spans 14 residues. Trimming stripped 0 bases from V and 2 bases from J, with 9 bases between. CDR1 is SGHRS, CDR2 YFSETQ, per germline. CDR3 coding DNA: TGCGCCAGCAGCTTGGGGCGGGGCCCCTACGAGCAGTACTTC. Translated, it gives CASSLGRGPYEQYF.

V and J are TRBV14 and TRBJ1-5; TRBD1 agrees at 7 bases. Trimming cost V 0 bases and J 2 bases; bases outside gene matches: 7. The CDR3 has 17 amino acids. The V gene's germline CDR1 is SGHDN and CDR2 FVKESK. CDR3 amino acids: CASSQEHDRDRNQPQHF. The DNA of the CDR3 is TGTGCCAGCAGCCAAGAACATGACAGGGATCGCAATCAGCCCCAGCATTTT.

The V gene is TRBV4-2, the J gene TRBJ1-5; D not certain. The germline gives CDR1 LGHNA, CDR2 YNFKEQ. Trimming took off 4 bases at V and 5 bases at J, with 9 bases between the two ends. The CDR3 extends over 13 amino acids. The CDR3 DNA reads as TGTGCCAGCAGCCGCGAAATATATCAGCCCCAGCATTTT. Its protein product is CASSREIYQPQHF.

The chain links TRBV19 to TRBJ1-2; D is uncertain. With 6 bases removed from V and 6 bases from J, the gap between germline ends came to 14 bases. CDR3 length: 13 amino acids. Germline V gene lookup returns CDR1 LNHDA and CDR2 SQIVND (reference sequence). Written as DNA, the CDR3 is TGTGCCAGTAGAAATGAGCGTTTCGATGGCTACACCTTC. It specifies CASRNERFDGYTF. The full variable domain, in which reference TRBV19 and TRBJ1-2 provide the parts outside the CDR3, is DGGITQSPKYLFRKEGQNVTLSCEQNLNHDAMYWYRQDPGQGLRLIYYSQIVNDFQKGDIAEGYSVSREKKESFPLTVTSAQKNPTAFYLCASRNERFDGYTFGSGTRLTVV.

The rearrangement uses TRBV7-2 and TRBJ2-5; D possibly uses TRBD1 or TRBD2 (5 bases each). CDR1 SGHTA and CDR2 FQGNSA come from the germline V gene. V was cut by 6 bases and J by 5 bases, with 13 bases left in between. The CDR3 is 13 residues long. This CDR3 is CASREGILETQYF. The DNA of the CDR3 is TGTGCCAGCAGAGAGGGGATTCTTGAGACCCAGTACTTC.

This chain links TRBV5-5 with TRBJ2-5; D not certain. Trimming took 1 base from V and 5 from J, leaving 24 bases between them. Per the germline V gene, CDR1 is SGHKS and CDR2 is YYEKEE (reference sequence). CDR3 length: 18 residues. The CDR3 is CASSLNPRSFLNIETQYF. The CDR3 DNA reads TGTGCCAGCAGCTTGAACCCCCGCTCGTTTCTGAATATCGAGACCCAGTACTTC.

The CDR3 reads CAWSGLREQFF. As DNA, the CDR3 is TGTGCCTGGAGTGGCCTTCGGGAGCAGTTCTTC. The V gene is TRBV30, the J gene TRBJ2-1; D not certain. CDR1 is GTSNPN and CDR2 is SVGIG in the germline V gene (reference sequence). V was cut by 1 base and J by 10 bases, with 8 bases left in between. This CDR3 region has 11 residues.